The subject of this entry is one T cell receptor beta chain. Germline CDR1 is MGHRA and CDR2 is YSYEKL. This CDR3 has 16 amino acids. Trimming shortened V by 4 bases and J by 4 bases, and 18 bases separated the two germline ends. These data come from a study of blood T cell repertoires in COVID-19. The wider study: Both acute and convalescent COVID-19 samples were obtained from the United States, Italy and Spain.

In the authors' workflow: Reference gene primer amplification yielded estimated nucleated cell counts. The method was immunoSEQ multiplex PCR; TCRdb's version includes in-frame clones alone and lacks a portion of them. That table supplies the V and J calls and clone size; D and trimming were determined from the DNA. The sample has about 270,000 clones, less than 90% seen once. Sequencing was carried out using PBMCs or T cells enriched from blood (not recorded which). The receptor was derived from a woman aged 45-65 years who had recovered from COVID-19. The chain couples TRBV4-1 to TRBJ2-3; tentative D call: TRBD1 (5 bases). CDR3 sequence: CASSPQPRAEADTQYF. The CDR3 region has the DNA TGCGCCAGCAGCCCTCAACCCAGGGCAGAAGCAGATACGCAGTATTTT.